This T cell receptor (beta chain) was documented in a study of cytomegalovirus exposure and HLA in healthy donors. The study ran its PCR with 60 Vbeta and 13 Jbeta primers. Only in-frame clones appear in the TCRdb table, and some are missing; sequencing was by immunoSEQ multiplex PCR. The sample yields around 260,000 clones, about 80% seen once. This CDR3 has 16 residues. Trimming shortened V by 1 base and J by 4 bases, and 15 bases separated the two germline ends. Germline CDR1 SEHNR, CDR2 FQNEAQ (reference sequence). Sequenced input: PBMCs. The TCR was taken from a girl aged 2-9 years in good health and CMV-seronegative. The chain uses TRBV7-9 and TRBJ2-3; D is perhaps TRBD2 (7 bases). The chain's CDR3 is CASSLEGGTISDTQYF. In DNA form, the CDR3 reads TGTGCCAGCAGCTTAGAAGGGGGGACTATCTCAGATACGCAGTATTTT.